One sample yielded the 19 T cell receptor beta chains listed below, sequenced in a study of Graves' ophthalmopathy and Graves' hyperthyroidism. Amplification targeted the TCR beta CDR3 regions, with RNA transcripts as the source material. HTBI primers served in a first-round RT-PCR, which a second-round multiplex PCR followed. TCRdb used MiXCR to reprocess the multiplex PCR reads, holding one entry per CDR3 protein. The sample includes fewer than 350,000 distinct CDR3 sequences, roughly 17% of them seen just once. Sequencing input: peripheral blood. These receptors came from an adult man with Graves' ophthalmopathy.

This clonotype appeared many times. The chain combines TRBV12-3 or TRBV12-4 with TRBJ1-5; D is ambiguous. The V end lost 3 bases, the J end lost 2 bases, and 11 bases lay between the germline ends. The CDR3 extends over 15 amino acids. The CDR3 sequence is CASSLELLGNQPQHF. The CDR3 DNA follows: TGTGCCAGCAGTTTGGAGTTGTTGGGCAATCAGCCCCAGCATTTT.

Many counts were recorded for this clonotype. J is TRBJ1-5 and V is TRBV6-1; no definite D call. This CDR3 spans 16 amino acids. Germline V gene lookup returns CDR1 MNHNS and CDR2 SASEGT. The germline V and J ends were trimmed by 2 bases and 2 bases, with 13 bases remaining between them. The CDR3 spells CASSEFGVGGNQPQHF. As DNA, the CDR3 is TGTGCCAGCAGTGAATTCGGGGTTGGGGGCAATCAGCCCCAGCATTTT.

This clonotype has at least ten counts. The J gene is TRBJ1-1, the V gene TRBV15, with 7 bases identical to TRBD1. The CDR3 contains 18 residues. CDR1 is LNHNV and CDR2 is YYDKDF in the germline V gene (reference sequence). V lost 0 bases and J lost 4; bases outside the gene matches: 14. The CDR3 sequence is CATSREGGLDPGGTEAFF. DNA of the CDR3: TGTGCCACCAGCAGAGAAGGGGGCTTGGACCCAGGGGGCACTGAAGCTTTCTTT.

The table lists this clonotype with many counts. The genes are TRBV18 and TRBJ2-5; D unclear. V shed 3 bases and J shed 1 base, with 6 bases lying between them. CDR1 is KGHSH and CDR2 is LQKENI in the germline V gene. This CDR3 is built from 13 residues. In nucleotides, the CDR3 is TGTGCCAGCTCACCGCAGTCCCAAGAGACCCAGTACTTC. Translated: CASSPQSQETQYF.

The chain has TRBV28 and TRBJ2-5, with a tentative D call TRBD2 (5 bases). V was cut by 8 bases and J by 1 base, with 14 bases left in between. The V gene's germline CDR1 is MDHEN and CDR2 SYDVKM. This CDR3 contains 14 residues. CDR3 sequence reads: CASAGVSIQETQYF. The CDR3 DNA reads as TGTGCCAGCGCCGGGGTATCTATCCAAGAGACCCAGTACTTC.

Many counts were recorded for this clonotype. The gene calls are TRBV5-1 and TRBJ2-7; D not resolved. From germline, CDR1 is SGHRS and CDR2 YFSETQ. The CDR3 runs 15 residues. The V gene lost 1 base and the J gene lost 4 bases, with 15 bases spanning the gap. This CDR3 reads CASSLFGSVEYEQYF. DNA for the CDR3: TGCGCCAGCAGCTTGTTCGGGTCTGTAGAGTACGAGCAGTACTTC.

This clonotype was recorded many times. The chain links TRBV20-1 to TRBJ2-2; D remains ambiguous. This CDR3 contains 16 residues. Germline lookup yields CDR1 DFQATT and CDR2 SNEGSKA (reference sequence). V was clipped by 0 bases and J by 1 base, with 12 bases between them. CDR3: CSARDKLRRNTGELFF. The CDR3 DNA sequence: TGCAGTGCTAGAGATAAGTTACGGAGGAACACCGGGGAGCTGTTTTTT.

This clonotype was seen a handful of times. This chain links TRBV6-1 with TRBJ1-1, with unresolved D. The CDR3 has 13 residues. With 5 bases removed from V and 0 bases from J, the gap between germline ends came to 7 bases. Germline loops: CDR1 MNHNS, CDR2 SASEGT. CDR3 loop: CASSRPLNTEAFF. The CDR3 DNA sequence: TGTGCCAGCAGTCGCCCCTTGAACACTGAAGCTTTCTTT.

The gene calls are TRBV12-3 or TRBV12-4 and TRBJ1-5, with D unresolved. The CDR3 spans 12 residues. With 6 bases removed from V and 5 bases from J, the gap between germline ends came to 8 bases. The CDR3 region has the DNA TGTGCCAGCAGCGCCTCGGATCAGCCCCAGCATTTT. The encoded protein is CASSASDQPQHF.

This clonotype was observed at least ten times. The chain is built from TRBV5-1 and TRBJ1-1, with 8 bases identical to TRBD1. CDR1 is SGHRS and CDR2 is YFSETQ in the germline V gene. With 0 bases clipped from V and 4 bases from J, the junction kept 5 bases outside the gene matches. The length of the CDR3 is 15 residues. For the CDR3, the DNA is TGCGCCAGCAGCTTGGGACAGGGGTTTGTCACTGAAGCTTTCTTT. Encoded protein: CASSLGQGFVTEAFF.

This clonotype has a count of ten or more. This sequence joins TRBV11-2 and TRBJ2-5; 7 positions match TRBD1. J gave up 4 bases and V 5 bases, and 7 bases lay outside the gene matches. Germline CDR1 SGHAT, CDR2 FQNNGV. The CDR3 loop spans 14 amino acids. The CDR3 reads CASSLTTGRETQYF. The CDR3, as DNA: TGTGCCAGCAGCCTAACGACAGGGAGAGAGACCCAGTACTTC.

This clonotype was counted ten times or more. V gene TRBV19 combines with J gene TRBJ1-1; D remains ambiguous. Germline V gives CDR1 LNHDA, CDR2 SQIVND (reference sequence). The CDR3 totals 15 residues. Trimming removed 4 bases from V and 2 bases from J, with 14 bases in between. The CDR3 region has the DNA TGTGCCAGTAGTACACTCTCTACCTTTAACACTGAAGCTTTCTTT. It translates to CASSTLSTFNTEAFF. Together with reference TRBV19 and TRBJ1-1, the CDR3 gives the full variable domain: DGGITQSPKYLFRKEGQNVTLSCEQNLNHDAMYWYRQDPGQGLRLIYYSQIVNDFQKGDIAEGYSVSREKKESFPLTVTSAQKNPTAFYLCASSTLSTFNTEAFFGQGTRLTVV.

This clonotype was seen ten or more times. The chain couples TRBV4-3 to TRBJ2-5; TRBD1 might be the D (6 bases). V was trimmed by 3 bases and J by 4 bases, leaving 15 bases between them. The CDR3 sequence is 15 residues long. CDR1 is LGHNA and CDR2 is YSLEER in the germline V gene. The CDR3 sequence: CASSQVTGTGETQYF. The DNA of the CDR3 is TGCGCCAGCAGCCAGGTGACAGGAACGGGAGAGACCCAGTACTTC.

CDR3 coding DNA: TGTGCCAGCAGTTTGACAGGGGACTACACCTTC. Its translation is CASSLTGDYTF. The chain links TRBV28 to TRBJ1-2, with 8 bases fitting TRBD1. The CDR3 totals 11 residues. J lost 10 bases, V lost 3 bases, and 1 base had no gene match. Germline V gene sequence: CDR1 MDHEN, CDR2 SYDVKM.

This clonotype was picked up many times. The chain combines TRBV29-1 with TRBJ2-7; D might be TRBD1 (5 bases). The CDR3 length is 14 residues. The germline gives CDR1 SQVTM, CDR2 ANQGSEA. V was cut by 4 bases and J by 3 bases, with 16 bases left in between. The CDR3 DNA sequence: TGCAGCGTTGTGTGGCAGGGTATGGGCTACGAGCAGTACTTC. This sequence encodes CSVVWQGMGYEQYF.

The table lists this clonotype with many counts. The chain joins TRBV29-1 to TRBJ2-3; TRBD2 aligns across 7 bases. The CDR3 has 12 amino acids. CDR1 SQVTM and CDR2 ANQGSEA come from the germline V gene. V gave up 4 bases and J gave up 5 bases; unmatched junction bases: 3. CDR3 nucleotide sequence: TGCAGCGTTGCGGGGGGTGGAGATACGCAGTATTTT. Protein: CSVAGGGDTQYF.

This clonotype was seen at least ten times. This rearrangement joins TRBV6-5 to TRBJ2-2, with 8 positions matching TRBD1. Germline-derived CDR1 and CDR2 are MNHEY and SVGAGI. After removal of 10 bases from V and 1 base from J, the junction contained 2 bases not matched to a gene. This CDR3 spans 13 amino acids. CDR3 amino acids: CATGQGNTGELFF. The CDR3 nucleotides are TGTGCCACTGGACAGGGGAACACCGGGGAGCTGTTTTTT.

The table lists this clonotype with many counts. The chain carries TRBV7-9 and TRBJ2-7; 9 bases are shared with TRBD1. V dropped 6 bases and J dropped 6; count of bases not matched to a gene: 3. The V gene's germline CDR1 is SEHNR and CDR2 FQNEAQ (reference sequence). The CDR3 loop spans 12 amino acids. Here the CDR3 DNA reads TGTGCCAGCAGGTTGGACAGGGGCGAGCAGTACTTC. Translated, it gives CASRLDRGEQYF.

This clonotype was counted many times. A read error is likely, as this CDR3 ends without the conserved phenylalanine or tryptophan. V is TRBV29-1 and J is TRBJ2-5, with D maybe TRBD2 (5 bases). Deletions cut 6 bases from V and 5 bases from J, with 13 bases between. Germline V gives CDR1 SQVTM, CDR2 ANQGSEA. The CDR3 has 12 amino acids. CDR3 nucleotide sequence: TGCAGCGTCGAGCAAAGAGGGGAGACCCAGTACTCC. This translates into CSVEQRGETQYS.